These 26 T cell receptor beta chains originate from one sample sequenced in a study of naive and memory T cell subsets (dated by TCRdb to about 2017). Library generation was performed with 5' RACE. Sequencing relied on an Illumina MiSeq. The ligated cDNA was amplified by four rounds of PCR, in which nested alpha and beta constant region primers were used together with the SP2 primer. Clones were called with MiXCR by TCRdb after fastp trimmed the public reads at Q25, and only in-frame beta chains were retained. Records with the same CDR3 protein are collapsed into one entry carrying the most frequent genes and DNA. The table for this sample lists more than 60,000 distinct CDR3 sequences; approximately 8.5% of them were counted only once. The ten top clones hold roughly 19% of the sample. The study reported a robust and sensitive protocol to amplify, sequence and analyze TCRs, based on 3' ligation of a UMI-containing oligonucleotide to TCR cDNA.

These receptors were collected from a female donor in good health.

This clonotype occurred a few times. This rearrangement joins TRBV6-5 to TRBJ1-1; D call uncertain. Trimming shortened V by 2 bases and J by 1 base, and 5 bases separated the two germline ends. The CDR3 covers 13 residues. Germline V gene sequence: CDR1 MNHEY, CDR2 SVGAGI. The CDR3, as DNA: TGTGCCAGCAGTTACCAAGGGAACACTGAAGCTTTCTTT. It yields the protein CASSYQGNTEAFF.

The chain has TRBV29-1 and TRBJ2-1; the D gene is possibly TRBD1 (6 bases). The CDR3 length is 16 residues. Trimming removed 3 bases from V and 6 bases from J, with 21 bases in between. Germline CDR1 and CDR2: SQVTM and ANQGSEA. Here the CDR3 reads CSVDLPGTRVINEQFF. In DNA, the CDR3 is TGCAGCGTTGACCTCCCCGGGACACGTGTTATCAATGAGCAGTTCTTC.

This clonotype was counted many times. This chain uses TRBV6-1 with TRBJ1-4; a weak D match, TRBD1 (6 bases). V lost 3 bases and J 8 bases, leaving 16 bases between the germline ends. CDR3 length equals 15 residues. The germline CDR1 and CDR2 sequences are MNHNS and SASEGT. The CDR3 region has the DNA TGTGCCAGCAGTGATCCACGGGCAGGGGACGAAAAACTGTTTTTT. Translated, it gives CASSDPRAGDEKLFF.

This clonotype has more than one count but fewer than ten. The chain joins TRBV6-1 to TRBJ2-7; TRBD2 might be the D (5 bases). CDR1 MNHNS and CDR2 SASEGT come from the germline V gene. V was pared by 6 bases and J by 1 base, with 13 bases between. The CDR3 is made up of 14 amino acids. CDR3 sequence reads: CASSLRTGSYEQYF. DNA of the CDR3: TGTGCCAGCAGCCTCAGGACTGGTTCCTACGAGCAGTACTTC.

The sample holds a few counts of this clonotype. The rearrangement joins TRBV6-5 to TRBJ2-1; D is undetermined. V was shortened by 3 bases and J by 9 bases, with 12 bases between the two germline ends. The germline V gene has CDR1 MNHEY and CDR2 SVGAGI. The CDR3 runs 13 residues. CDR3 sequence: CASSYSPNGEQFF. As DNA, the CDR3 is TGTGCCAGCAGTTATTCGCCGAACGGTGAGCAGTTCTTC.

The sample holds a few counts of this clonotype. The V gene is TRBV6-6, the J gene TRBJ2-3; the D gene is possibly TRBD2 (7 bases). This CDR3 is 12 amino acids long. Trimming cost V 10 bases and J 4 bases, with 12 bases left between them. Germline CDR1 reads MNHNY; CDR2 reads SVGAGI (reference sequence). The DNA of the CDR3 is TGTGCCACCCACGGGGGGCCAGATACGCAGTATTTT. The encoded protein is CATHGGPDTQYF.

CDR3 nucleotide sequence: TGTGCCAGCAGCCAGGGGGCCCGGACGGAGAGCAATCAGCCCCAGCATTTT. Translation: CASSQGARTESNQPQHF. This chain uses TRBV3-1 with TRBJ1-5, with a possible D match to TRBD1 (6 bases). The length of the CDR3 is 17 residues. Germline values: CDR1 LGHDT, CDR2 YNNKEL (reference sequence). V was trimmed by 3 bases and J by 1 base, leaving 16 bases between them.

Ten or more counts support this clonotype. V and J are TRBV6-5 and TRBJ1-2; a weak D match, TRBD1 (6 bases). The V end lost 0 bases, the J end lost 6 bases, and 29 bases lay between the germline ends. The CDR3 extends over 20 amino acids. Germline V CDR1 and CDR2: MNHEY, SVGAGI. The CDR3 coding sequence is TGTGCCAGCAGTTACTCGAGGCTGGGGAGTAAGGGGGGGTCCCTGGATGGCTACACCTTC. Amino acids: CASSYSRLGSKGGSLDGYTF.

This clonotype was detected many times. The gene calls are TRBV27 and TRBJ1-1; unclear D gene. V lost 1 base, J lost 1 base, and 10 bases lay in between. CDR3 length equals 15 residues. The V gene's germline CDR1 is MNHEY and CDR2 SMNVEV (reference sequence). This CDR3 reads CASSLLWESNTEAFF. CDR3 bases: TGTGCCAGCAGTTTATTGTGGGAATCGAACACTGAAGCTTTCTTT.

This rearrangement joins TRBV7-8 to TRBJ2-7, with 8 bases identical to TRBD1. Germline V gene lookup returns CDR1 SGHVS and CDR2 FQNEAQ. Trimming took 5 bases from V and 3 from J; bases not matched to a gene: 6. This CDR3 has 14 amino acids. As DNA, the CDR3 is TGTGCCAGCAGCATCAGGGACAGGAACTACGAGCAGTACTTC. Protein product: CASSIRDRNYEQYF.

The sample holds many counts of this clonotype. The rearrangement links TRBV29-1 to TRBJ1-1; D gene uncertain. CDR1 and CDR2 (germline): SQVTM, ANQGSEA. V was shortened by 5 bases and J by 1 base, with 11 bases between the two germline ends. This CDR3 spans 13 amino acids. CDR3 protein: CSVLKRENTEAFF. The CDR3 DNA reads TGCAGCGTTTTAAAACGGGAGAACACTGAAGCTTTCTTT.

This rearrangement joins TRBV5-6 to TRBJ2-2, with D perhaps matching TRBD1 (5 bases). Germline-derived CDR1 and CDR2 are SGHDT and YYEEEE. Between the trimmed V and J ends, which lost 4 bases and 1 base, there was a span of 8 bases. This CDR3 region has 14 residues. The CDR3 DNA follows: TGTGCCAGCAGCGCCGGACAGAACACCGGGGAGCTGTTTTTT. This encodes CASSAGQNTGELFF.

There are a few counts of this clonotype. The chain combines TRBV6-1 with TRBJ1-1; D may be TRBD1 (6 bases). Germline CDR1 is MNHNS and CDR2 is SASEGT. V lost 4 bases and J lost 9, with 18 bases in between. The CDR3 spans 14 residues. CDR3: CASSAGPTGSKAFF. CDR3 DNA: TGTGCCAGCAGTGCGGGGCCCACAGGGTCAAAAGCTTTCTTT.

The chain couples TRBV29-1 to TRBJ1-2, with D possibly being TRBD1 (5 bases). There are 12 residues in the CDR3. Deletions cut 3 bases from V and 7 bases from J, with 12 bases between. CDR1 is SQVTM and CDR2 is ANQGSEA in the germline V gene. The CDR3 reads CSVDGGFGGYTF. The CDR3 DNA follows: TGCAGCGTTGATGGGGGTTTTGGTGGCTACACCTTC.

Ten or more counts support this clonotype. The genes are TRBV27 and TRBJ1-4; D is perhaps TRBD1 (5 bases). This CDR3 has 15 amino acids. V was clipped by 5 bases and J by 6 bases, with 16 bases between them. Per germline, CDR1 MNHEY and CDR2 SMNVEV (reference sequence). In DNA, the CDR3 is TGTGCCAGCAGTCATCCCGGGACCCGAGATGAAAAACTGTTTTTT. Translated, it gives CASSHPGTRDEKLFF.

J is TRBJ1-1 and V is TRBV12-3 or TRBV12-4, with D perhaps TRBD1 (6 bases). This CDR3 contains 13 residues. V was clipped by 7 bases and J by 3 bases, with 12 bases between them. CDR3 protein: CASIYRVDTEAFF. CDR3 nucleotides: TGTGCCAGCATCTACAGGGTTGACACTGAAGCTTTCTTT.

This clonotype came up many times. The chain couples TRBV7-3 to TRBJ2-1; 11 nucleotides match TRBD2. J lost 5 bases, V lost 5 bases, and 8 bases had no gene match. The CDR3 covers 16 residues. Germline loops: CDR1 SGHTA, CDR2 FQGTGA. CDR3 DNA: TGTGCCAGCAGCCCGACTAGCGGGAATAGGAACAATGAGCAGTTCTTC. This gives the protein CASSPTSGNRNNEQFF. Full variable domain (remainder filled in from reference TRBV7-3 and TRBJ2-1): GAGVSQTPSNKVTEKGKYVELRCDPISGHTALYWYRQSLGQGPEFLIYFQGTGAADDSGLPNDRFFAVRPEGSVSTLKIQRTERGDSAVYLCASSPTSGNRNNEQFFGPGTRLTVL.

This clonotype was observed many times. The chain joins TRBV29-1 to TRBJ1-1; possibly TRBD1 for D (6 bases). The V gene lost 3 bases and the J gene lost 3 bases, with 17 bases spanning the gap. Germline CDR1 SQVTM, CDR2 ANQGSEA. The CDR3 sequence is 15 residues long. The CDR3 region has the DNA TGCAGCGTTGAGGGGGCAGGGCGTAGGGACACTGAAGCTTTCTTT. This gives the protein CSVEGAGRRDTEAFF.

This sequence joins TRBV30 and TRBJ2-1, with 11 nucleotides matching TRBD2. This CDR3 comprises 14 residues. J lost 9 bases, V lost 0 bases, and 4 bases had no gene match. The germline V gene has CDR1 GTSNPN and CDR2 SVGIG (reference sequence). The DNA of the CDR3 is TGTGCCTGGAGTGTACTAGCGGGAGTTAGTGAGCAGTTCTTC. Translated: CAWSVLAGVSEQFF.

In its sample, this clonotype was seen a few times. This chain joins TRBV18 and TRBJ1-1; TRBD1 agrees at 11 bases. The germline CDR1 and CDR2 sequences are KGHSH and LQKENI. CDR3 size: 17 residues. The junction had 9 bases not matched to a gene; V was cut back by 6 bases and J by 0 bases. CDR3 DNA sequence: TGTGCCAGCTCTCAGGGACAGGGGGTGAGGTTGAACACTGAAGCTTTCTTT. Translated: CASSQGQGVRLNTEAFF.

The table lists this clonotype with a few counts. CDR3 in amino acids: CASSFSSGRANEQFF. In DNA, the CDR3 is TGTGCCAGCAGTTTCAGTAGCGGGAGGGCCAATGAGCAGTTCTTC. The chain recombines TRBV12-3 or TRBV12-4 with TRBJ2-1; 11 bases agree with TRBD2. The V gene end was trimmed by 3 bases and the J gene end by 6 bases; junction bases not matched to a gene: 4. This CDR3 has 15 amino acids.

The chain is built from TRBV14 and TRBJ1-6; 11 nucleotides line up with TRBD1. The germline gives CDR1 SGHDN, CDR2 FVKESK. The length of the CDR3 is 18 residues. The V gene end was trimmed by 4 bases and the J gene end by 0 bases; junction bases not matched to a gene: 5. The CDR3 nucleotides read TGTGCCAGCAGCCGCCGGACAGGGGGCTCCTCCTATAATTCACCCCTCCACTTT. Translated, it gives CASSRRTGGSSYNSPLHF.

The chain recombines TRBV6-6 with TRBJ1-1; TRBD1 is a possible D gene (6 bases). The V end lost 1 base, the J end lost 3 bases, and 15 bases lay between the germline ends. Germline values: CDR1 MNHNY, CDR2 SVGAGI (reference sequence). This CDR3 comprises 16 residues. In DNA, the CDR3 is TGTGCCAGCAGTTACTTTTGGCAGGGGCGCGACACTGAAGCTTTCTTT. Translating gives CASSYFWQGRDTEAFF.

In DNA form, the CDR3 reads TGCAGTGCTAGAGATCGTACACACTACCAAGAGACCCAGTACTTC. Translating gives CSARDRTHYQETQYF. This chain links TRBV20-1 with TRBJ2-5; no clear D gene. In germline, CDR1 is DFQATT, CDR2 SNEGSKA (reference sequence). The ends were cut back, 0 bases at V and 0 bases at J, with 11 bases in the middle. This CDR3 is built from 15 residues.

This clonotype was observed a handful of times. V is TRBV5-6 and J is TRBJ2-4, with 7 nucleotides matching TRBD1. This CDR3 comprises 14 residues. V shed 4 bases and J 4 bases; nucleotides not matched to a gene: 5. CDR1 SGHDT and CDR2 YYEEEE come from the germline V gene. The CDR3 loop is CASSVGQSKNIQYF. CDR3 DNA sequence: TGTGCCAGCAGCGTGGGACAGAGTAAAAACATTCAGTACTTC.

This clonotype occurred a few times. This CDR3 reads CASSPLTSGEAYEQYF. Written as DNA, the CDR3 is TGTGCCAGCAGCCCCTTGACTAGCGGGGAGGCCTACGAGCAGTACTTC. V gene TRBV7-2 combines with J gene TRBJ2-7, with 11 nucleotides matching TRBD2. Germline values: CDR1 SGHTA, CDR2 FQGNSA. CDR3 length: 16 residues. J lost 2 bases, V lost 5 bases, and 8 bases had no gene match.